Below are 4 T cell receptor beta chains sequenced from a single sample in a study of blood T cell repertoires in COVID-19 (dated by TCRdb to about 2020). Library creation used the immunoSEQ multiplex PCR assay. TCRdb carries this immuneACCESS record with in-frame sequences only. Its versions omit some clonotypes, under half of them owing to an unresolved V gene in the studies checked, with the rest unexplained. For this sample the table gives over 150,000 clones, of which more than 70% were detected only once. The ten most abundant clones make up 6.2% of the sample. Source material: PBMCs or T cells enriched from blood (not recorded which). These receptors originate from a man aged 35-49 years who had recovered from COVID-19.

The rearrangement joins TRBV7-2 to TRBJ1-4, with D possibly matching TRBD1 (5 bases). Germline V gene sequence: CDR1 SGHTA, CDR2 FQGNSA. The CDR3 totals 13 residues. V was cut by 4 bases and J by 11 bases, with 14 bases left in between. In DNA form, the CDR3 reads TGTGCCAGCAGCTCCCGGACACTTGGGAAACTGTTTTTT. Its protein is CASSSRTLGKLFF.

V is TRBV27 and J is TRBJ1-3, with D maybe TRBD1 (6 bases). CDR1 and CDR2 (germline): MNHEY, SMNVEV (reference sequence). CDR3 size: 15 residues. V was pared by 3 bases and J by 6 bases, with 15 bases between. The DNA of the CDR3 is TGTGCCAGCAGTTTCGGGAGGGGGGGTGAAAACACCATATATTTT. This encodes CASSFGRGGENTIYF.

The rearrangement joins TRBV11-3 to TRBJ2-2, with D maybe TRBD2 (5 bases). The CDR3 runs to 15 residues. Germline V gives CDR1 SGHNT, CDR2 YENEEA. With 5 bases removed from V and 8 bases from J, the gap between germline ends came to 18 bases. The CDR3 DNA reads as TGTGCCAGCAGCCGTGGGGAAGCCGAGGGTGGGGAGCTGTTTTTT. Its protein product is CASSRGEAEGGELFF. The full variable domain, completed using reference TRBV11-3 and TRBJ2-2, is EAGVVQSPRYKIIEKKQPVAFWCNPISGHNTLYWYLQNLGQGPELLIRYENEEAVDDSQLPKDRFSAERLKGVDSTLKIQPAELGDSAVYLCASSRGEAEGGELFFGEGSRLTVL.

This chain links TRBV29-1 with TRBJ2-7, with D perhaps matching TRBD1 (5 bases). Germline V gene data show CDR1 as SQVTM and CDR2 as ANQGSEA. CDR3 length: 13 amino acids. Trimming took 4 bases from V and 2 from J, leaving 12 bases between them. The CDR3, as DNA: TGCAGCGTTGTAGGCAGGGAAGCCTACGAGCAGTACTTC. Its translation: CSVVGREAYEQYF.